This entry features one TCR beta chain sequence. Its cognate antigen is unknown. Following extraction, RNA underwent reverse transcription to cDNA, which served as the sequencing template. Data came from immunoSEQ multiplex PCR; TCRdb stores just in-frame clones and leaves some out. There are over 250,000 clones in the sample; about three fifths occur only once, and about 0.9% lies in the top ten. This entry is derived from a study of CD8+ T cells in alopecia areata. Germline values: CDR1 SQVTM, CDR2 ANQGSEA. CDR3 length equals 14 residues. Trimming took off 7 bases at V and 7 bases at J, with 20 bases between the two ends. Treatment denoted: oral pan-JAK inhibitor, 5-10 mg twice daily. The study, taken as a whole, reports: Patients displayed less clarity in TCR sharing than mice, a finding possibly related to HLA. Elevated clonality characterized lesional scalp relative to normal scalp, particularly in alopecia totalis/universalis.

The source is a human donor with alopecia areata. The V and J genes are TRBV29-1 and TRBJ2-1, with D perhaps TRBD1 (7 bases). The specimen comprised CD4+ T cells sorted from blood, sampled around week 53, from a patient treated with tofacitinib. In DNA form, the CDR3 reads TGCAGCGCCAGGAGGGGGACAGCCAATAATGAGCAGTTCTTC. Protein sequence: CSARRGTANNEQFF.